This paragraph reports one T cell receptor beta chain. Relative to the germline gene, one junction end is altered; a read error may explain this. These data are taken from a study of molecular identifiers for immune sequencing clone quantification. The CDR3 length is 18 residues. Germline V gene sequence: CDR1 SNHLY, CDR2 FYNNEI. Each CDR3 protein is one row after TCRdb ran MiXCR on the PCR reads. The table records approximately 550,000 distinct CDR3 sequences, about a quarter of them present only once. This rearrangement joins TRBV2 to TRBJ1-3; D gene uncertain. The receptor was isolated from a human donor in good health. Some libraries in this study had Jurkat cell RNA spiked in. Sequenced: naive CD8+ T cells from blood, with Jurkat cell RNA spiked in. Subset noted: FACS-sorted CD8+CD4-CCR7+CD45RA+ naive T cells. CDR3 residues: CASRRSNLERISGDTIYF. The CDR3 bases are TGTGCCAGCCGAAGATCTAACTTGGAACGGATCTCTGGAGACACCATATATTTT.